The rows below give T cell receptor beta chains drawn from one sample of a study of blood T cells in healthy people across ages. MiXCR, applied by TCRdb to the 5' RACE reads, yields one record per CDR3 protein. The sample holds approximately 900,000 distinct CDR3 sequences, around 46% seen once. Material: blood. These receptors were obtained from a man aged 25-40 years in good health. CDR3s include the opening cysteine and the closing phenylalanine or tryptophan. A D gene is named only where the DNA matches it firmly. Clone size, where shown, is once, few, many, or a class for clones that have expanded.

D gene	J gene	V gene	clone size	CDR3 DNA	CDR3 protein
TRBD1	TRBJ2-3	TRBV10-2	-	TGCGCCAGCAGTGAGACAGGGGTGACGCAGTATTTT	CASSETGVTQYF
-	TRBJ1-5	TRBV5-6	-	TGTGCCAGCAGCTTGGGGCCGAAGGGCCAGCCCCAGCATTTT	CASSLGPKGQPQHF
TRBD1	TRBJ1-3	TRBV28	-	TGTGCCAGCAGTTTACCCGACAGGGTGAACACCATATATTTT	CASSLPDRVNTIYF
-	TRBJ2-1	TRBV12-3/TRBV12-4	-	TGTGCCAGCAGTTTCGCCAGGAGTGAGCAGTTCTTC	CASSFARSEQFF
-	TRBJ2-2	TRBV9	-	TGTGCCAGCAGCGTTAGCAGCGGGGAGCTGTTTTTT	CASSVSSGELFF
-	TRBJ1-1	TRBV4-1	-	TGCGCCAGCAGCCAAAACCCGACCCTTCAGGCTTTCTTT	CASSQNPTLQAFF
-	TRBJ2-5	TRBV20-1	-	TGCAGTCCCCAGTGGCAAGAGACCCAGTACTTC	CSPQWQETQYF
TRBD2	TRBJ2-5	TRBV24-1	-	TGTGCCACCAGTGACCCATCGGGGGGAAACCAAGAGACCCAGTACTTC	CATSDPSGGNQETQYF
-	TRBJ1-4	TRBV12-3/TRBV12-4	-	TGTGCCAGCACCACGCCGGGGGGAAACGAAAAACTGTTTTTT	CASTTPGGNEKLFF
-	TRBJ2-7	TRBV5-1	many	TGCGCCAGCAGCGCGGACGGTAGGGGCTACGAGCAGTACTTC	CASSADGRGYEQYF
-	TRBJ2-2	TRBV5-1	-	TGCGCCAGCAGCTTGAGGACAAACACCGCGGAGCTGTTTTTT	CASSLRTNTAELFF
TRBD2	TRBJ2-3	TRBV7-9	many	TGTGCCAGCAGCTTAAGCGGGGGGGCGGATACGCAGTATTTT	CASSLSGGADTQYF
TRBD1	TRBJ1-5	TRBV20-1	-	TGCAGTGCGACGCCGGGACAGGGGGCTCAGCCCCAGCATTTT	CSATPGQGAQPQHF
-	TRBJ2-7	TRBV9	-	TGTGCCAGCAGCCCAGCGTTTTCAGGGGTTACCTACGAGCAGTACTTC	CASSPAFSGVTYEQYF
TRBD1	TRBJ2-7	TRBV12-3/TRBV12-4	few	TGTGCCAGCAGTTTTTTGACAGGGGGTGCCTACGAGCAGTACTTC	CASSFLTGGAYEQYF
TRBD2	TRBJ2-3	TRBV7-2	few	TGTGCCAGCTTTCGCGGGGGGGAGGGAGATACGCAGTATTTT	CASFRGGEGDTQYF
-	TRBJ2-1	TRBV24-1	few	TGTGCCACCAGTGATGGGGACTTCAGGTACAATGAGCAGTTCTTC	CATSDGDFRYNEQFF
-	TRBJ2-3	TRBV27	few	TGTGCCAGCAGTTCGAGGCGGGACCGCACAGATACGCAGTATTTT	CASSSRRDRTDTQYF
TRBD1	TRBJ2-7	TRBV28	few	TGTGCCAGCAGTTCCCCAGGGACAGGGAGCTCCTACGAGCAGTACTTC	CASSSPGTGSSYEQYF
-	TRBJ2-1	TRBV2	few	TGTGCCAGCGCGGGTGCCTACAATGAGCAGTTCTTC	CASAGAYNEQFF
-	TRBJ1-2	TRBV6-1	many	TGTGCCAGCTGGAAGAAAGGCTACACCTTC	CASWKKGYTF
TRBD1	TRBJ2-3	TRBV28	-	TGTGCCAGCAGTAGCTCCGGGACAGGGCCCTACGATACGCAGTATTTT	CASSSSGTGPYDTQYF
-	TRBJ1-5	TRBV29-1	-	TGCAGCCCAAGGCAGGCGAATTCCGCCCCGAATCAGCCCCAGCATTTT	CSPRQANSAPNQPQHF
-	TRBJ2-3	TRBV2	-	TGTGCCAGCAGTGAGGATAAGGCAGATACGCAGTATTTT	CASSEDKADTQYF
-	TRBJ1-6	TRBV6-5	-	TGTGCCAGCAGGATGGTAGAACGGGGTAATTCACCCCTCCACTTT	CASRMVERGNSPLHF
TRBD2	TRBJ2-3	TRBV7-2	many	TGTGCCAGCAGCCGTAGCGGGAGCACAGATACGCAGTATTTT	CASSRSGSTDTQYF
TRBD1	TRBJ2-2	TRBV20-1	-	TGCAGTGCTAGAGATGTGCGGGACAGGGTTAAAACCGGGGAGCTGTTTTTT	CSARDVRDRVKTGELFF
TRBD2	TRBJ2-1	TRBV7-6	-	TGTGCCAGCATTAAATCCCTAGGTAGCGGGGGAAATGAGCAGTTCTTC	CASIKSLGSGGNEQFF
TRBD2	TRBJ2-7	TRBV28	-	TGTGCCAGCAGTTTCAGACGGGGGGTCGCCTACGAGCAGTACTTC	CASSFRRGVAYEQYF
TRBD1	TRBJ2-7	TRBV30	-	TGTGCCTGGAGCGGTGGGACAGGGGTGTACGAGCAGTACTTC	CAWSGGTGVYEQYF
TRBD2	TRBJ2-7	TRBV4-2	-	TGTGCCAGCAGCCAAGGTCTAGCGGGGGGGCCTTCCTACGAGCAGTACTTC	CASSQGLAGGPSYEQYF